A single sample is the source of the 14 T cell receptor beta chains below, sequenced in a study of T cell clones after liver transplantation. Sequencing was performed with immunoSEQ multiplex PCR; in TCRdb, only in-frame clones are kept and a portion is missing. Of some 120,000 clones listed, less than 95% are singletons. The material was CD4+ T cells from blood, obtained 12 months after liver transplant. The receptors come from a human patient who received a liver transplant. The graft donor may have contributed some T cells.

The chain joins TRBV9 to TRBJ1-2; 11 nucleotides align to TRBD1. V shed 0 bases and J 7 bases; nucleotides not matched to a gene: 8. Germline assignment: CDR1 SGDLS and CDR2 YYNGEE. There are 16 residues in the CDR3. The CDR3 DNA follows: TGTGCCAGCAGCGTAGCTTTTGGACAGGGGGCTAGTGGCTACACCTTC. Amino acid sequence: CASSVAFGQGASGYTF.

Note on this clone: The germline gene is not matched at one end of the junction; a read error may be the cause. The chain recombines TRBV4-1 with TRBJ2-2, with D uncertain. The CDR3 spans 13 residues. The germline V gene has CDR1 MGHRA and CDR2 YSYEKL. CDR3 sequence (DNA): TGCGCCAGCAGTCAAGTTGTCACCGGGGAGCTGTTTTTT. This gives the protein CASSQVVTGELFF.

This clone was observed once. The CDR3 loop is CASSIQPTGSSYNEQFF. The CDR3 DNA sequence: TGTGCCAGTAGTATACAACCTACGGGGAGCTCCTACAATGAGCAGTTCTTC. The chain couples TRBV19 to TRBJ2-1, with TRBD2 as a possible D gene (5 bases). The CDR3 runs 17 residues. CDR1 is LNHDA and CDR2 is SQIVND in the germline V gene (reference sequence). The V end lost 2 bases, the J end lost 0 bases, and 14 bases lay between the germline ends.

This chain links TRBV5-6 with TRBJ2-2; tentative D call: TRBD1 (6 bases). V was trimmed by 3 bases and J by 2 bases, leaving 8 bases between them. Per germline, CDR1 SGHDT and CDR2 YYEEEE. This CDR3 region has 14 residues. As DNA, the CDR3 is TGTGCCAGCAGCTGGGGACAAAACACCGGGGAGCTGTTTTTT. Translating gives CASSWGQNTGELFF.

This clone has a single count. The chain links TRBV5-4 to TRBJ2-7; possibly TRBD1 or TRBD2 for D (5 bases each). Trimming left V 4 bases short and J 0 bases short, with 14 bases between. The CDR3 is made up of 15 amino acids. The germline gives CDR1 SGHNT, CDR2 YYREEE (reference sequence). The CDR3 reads CASSKGTGSSYEQYF. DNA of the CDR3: TGTGCCAGCAGCAAAGGGACGGGAAGCTCCTACGAGCAGTACTTC.

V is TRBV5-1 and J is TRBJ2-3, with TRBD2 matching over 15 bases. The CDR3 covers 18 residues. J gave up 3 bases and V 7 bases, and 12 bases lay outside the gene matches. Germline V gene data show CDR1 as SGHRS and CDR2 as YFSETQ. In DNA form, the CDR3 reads TGCGCCAGCTCACGGACTAGCGGGAGGGCCCTTGGAACAGATACGCAGTATTTT. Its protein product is CASSRTSGRALGTDTQYF.

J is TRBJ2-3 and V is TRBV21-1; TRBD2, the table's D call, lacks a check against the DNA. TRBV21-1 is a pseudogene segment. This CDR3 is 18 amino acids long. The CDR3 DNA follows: TGTGCCAGCAGCAATCCCCTAGCGGGAGAACTTAGCACAGATACGCAGTATTTT. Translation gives CASSNPLAGELSTDTQYF.

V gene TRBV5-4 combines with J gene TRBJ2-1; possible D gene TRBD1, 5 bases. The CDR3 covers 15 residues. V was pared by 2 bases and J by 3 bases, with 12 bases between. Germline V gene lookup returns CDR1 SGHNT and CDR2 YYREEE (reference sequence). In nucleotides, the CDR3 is TGTGCCAGCAGCTTCCGGACATCGGACTACAATGAGCAGTTCTTC. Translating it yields CASSFRTSDYNEQFF.

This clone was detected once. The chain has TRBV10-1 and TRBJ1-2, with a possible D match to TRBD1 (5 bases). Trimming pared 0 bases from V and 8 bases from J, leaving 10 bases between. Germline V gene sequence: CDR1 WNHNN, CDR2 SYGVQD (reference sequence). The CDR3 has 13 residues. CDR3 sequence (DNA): TGCGCCAGCAGTGAGTCGAGGACAAGCGGCTACACCTTC. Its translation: CASSESRTSGYTF.

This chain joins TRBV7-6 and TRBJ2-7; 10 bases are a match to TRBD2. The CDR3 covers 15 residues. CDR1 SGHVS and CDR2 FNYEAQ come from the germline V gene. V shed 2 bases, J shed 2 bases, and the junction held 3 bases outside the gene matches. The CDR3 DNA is TGTGCCAGCAGCTTAAGAAGCGGGGGGGCCTACGAGCAGTACTTC. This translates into CASSLRSGGAYEQYF.

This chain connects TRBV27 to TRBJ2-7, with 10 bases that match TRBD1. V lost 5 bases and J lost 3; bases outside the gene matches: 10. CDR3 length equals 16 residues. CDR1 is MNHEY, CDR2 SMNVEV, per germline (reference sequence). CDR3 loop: CASSGSGTGAFYEQYF. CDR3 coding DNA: TGTGCCAGCAGTGGATCCGGGACAGGGGCGTTCTACGAGCAGTACTTC.

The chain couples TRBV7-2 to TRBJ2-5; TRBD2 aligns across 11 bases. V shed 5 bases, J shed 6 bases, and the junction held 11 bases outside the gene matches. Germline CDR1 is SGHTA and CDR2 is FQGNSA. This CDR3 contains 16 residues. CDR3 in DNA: TGTGCCAGCAGCCAGGAGGGAACTAGCGGGAGCCAGACCCAGTACTTC. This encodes CASSQEGTSGSQTQYF.

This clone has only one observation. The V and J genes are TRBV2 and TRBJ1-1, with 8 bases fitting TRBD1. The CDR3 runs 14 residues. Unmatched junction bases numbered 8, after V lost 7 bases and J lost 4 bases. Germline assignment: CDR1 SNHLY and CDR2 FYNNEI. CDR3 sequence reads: CASILSGGSTEAFF. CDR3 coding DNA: TGTGCCAGCATCTTGTCAGGGGGCAGCACTGAAGCTTTCTTT.

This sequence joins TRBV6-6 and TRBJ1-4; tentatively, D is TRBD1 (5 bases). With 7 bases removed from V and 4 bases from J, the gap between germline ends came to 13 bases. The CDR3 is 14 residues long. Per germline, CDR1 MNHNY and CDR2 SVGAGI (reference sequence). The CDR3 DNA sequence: TGTGCCAGCAAGGTGGGGGGTCTTAATGAAAAACTGTTTTTT. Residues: CASKVGGLNEKLFF.